This T cell receptor (beta chain) derives from a study of CD8 T cells in Susac syndrome. Study conclusions and caveats: As acknowledged by the study, its TCR sequencing and HLA analysis included a relatively small number of individuals.

TCR beta sequences were obtained from blood CD8+ and CD4+ T cells. The multiple sclerosis controls were treatment-naive patients affected by stable or active relapsing-remitting disease. Germline trimming cut 4 bases from V and 5 bases from J; bases unmatched to any gene: 5. Germline V CDR1 and CDR2: DFQATT, SNEGSKA (reference sequence). The CDR3 is 14 amino acids. Reverse transcription of about 0.45 to 1 ug RNA used random hexamers. The immunoSEQ assay covered 54 Vbeta and 13 Jbeta segments for CDR3. MiXCR was run by TCRdb on the immunoSEQ multiplex PCR reads, yielding one entry per CDR3 protein. The data contain some 300,000 distinct CDR3 sequences, approximately 89% of them singletons. On this clonotype: Its specificity is unknown.

This clonotype originated in a human donor with multiple sclerosis. The chain combines TRBV20-1 with TRBJ1-6; TRBD1 aligns across 7 bases. The sample was CD8+ T cells from PBMCs. CDR3 in DNA: TGCAGTGCTATAACCGACAGGGATAATTCACCCCTCCACTTT. It specifies CSAITDRDNSPLHF.